This TCR beta chain was identified in a study of blood T cell repertoires in COVID-19. The wider study: Samples representing acute and convalescent COVID-19 were sourced from the United States, Italy and Spain. T cells, B-cell-depleted T cells, or PBMCs supplied cDNA or gDNA.

In the source study's methods: Nucleated cell number was recorded as an estimate derived from reference gene primer amplification. The assay was immunoSEQ multiplex PCR, and TCRdb's table has in-frame clones only and misses some. D and trimming were read from the DNA, whereas the V and J calls and clone size are those reported in that table. The repertoire consists of around 180,000 clones, with more than 75% occurring once and the leading ten covering approximately 4%. V lost 9 bases, J lost 3 bases, and 16 bases lay in between. Per germline, CDR1 SGHDT and CDR2 YYEEEE. The CDR3 runs 14 residues. The specimen was peripheral blood. The V call is TRBV5-6, the J call TRBJ1-5; D perhaps matches TRBD1 (5 bases). The receptor's source is a human donor in a cohort sampled during active COVID-19. The CDR3 nucleotides are TGTGCCACCTCTCTCGGGGGACTCAATCAGCCCCAGCATTTT. Amino acids: CATSLGGLNQPQHF.